This TCR beta chain was documented in a study of cytomegalovirus exposure and HLA in healthy donors. Study-level points and caveats: Earlier analysis looked at TCR beta V segments, and most were productive about 87% or about 30% of the time. A later analysis reportedly identified an Asian-associated ancestry cluster as carrying fewer N-insertions than the roughly 670-donor mean. Later analysis identified a missense DCLRE1C variant that was linked to TCR beta V- and J-gene trimming.

PCR was performed using 60 Vbeta and 13 Jbeta primers. Authors' data handling: Tens of millions of unique TCR beta chains, roughly 11 million of them shared, were counted by a later analysis. Method: immunoSEQ multiplex PCR; TCRdb's copy keeps in-frame clones and lacks some. V, J and clone size derive from that table, while D and trimming were established from the DNA sequence. The sample consists of under 150,000 clones, 74% of them appearing once. As regards this clone: Its antigen is still unknown.

This TCR came from a middle-aged woman in good health and CMV-seropositive. The sample consisted of PBMCs.

The CDR3 sequence: CASSLSKSSYEQYF. DNA for the CDR3: TGCGCCAGCAGCTTGTCCAAGAGCTCCTACGAGCAGTACTTC. The chain joins TRBV5-1 to TRBJ2-7; D remains ambiguous. Trimming took off 1 base at V and 0 bases at J, with 8 bases between the two ends. Germline assignment: CDR1 SGHRS and CDR2 YFSETQ. The CDR3 is made up of 14 amino acids. The complete variable domain, with remaining parts taken from reference TRBV5-1 and TRBJ2-7, reads KAGVTQTPRYLIKTRGQQVTLSCSPISGHRSVSWYQQTPGQGLQFLFEYFSETQRNKGNFPGRFSGRQFSNSRSEMNVSTLELGDSALYLCASSLSKSSYEQYFGPGTRLTVT.